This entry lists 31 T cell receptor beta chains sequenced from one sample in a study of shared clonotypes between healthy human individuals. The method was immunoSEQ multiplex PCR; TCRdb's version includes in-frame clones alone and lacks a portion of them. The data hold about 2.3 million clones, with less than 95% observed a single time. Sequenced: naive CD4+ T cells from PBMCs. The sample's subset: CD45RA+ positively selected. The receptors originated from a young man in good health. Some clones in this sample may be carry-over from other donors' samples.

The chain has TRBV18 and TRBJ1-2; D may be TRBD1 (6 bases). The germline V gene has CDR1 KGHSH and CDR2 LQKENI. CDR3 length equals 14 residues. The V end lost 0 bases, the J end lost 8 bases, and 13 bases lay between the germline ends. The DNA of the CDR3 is TGTGCCAGCTCACCACCCGGGGGGCTAGGCGGCTACACCTTC. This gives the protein CASSPPGGLGGYTF.

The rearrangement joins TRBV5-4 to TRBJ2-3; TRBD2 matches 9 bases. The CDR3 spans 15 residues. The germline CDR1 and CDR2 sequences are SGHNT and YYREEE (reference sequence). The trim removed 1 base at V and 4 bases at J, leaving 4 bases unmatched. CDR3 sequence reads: CASSLMGLASDTQYF. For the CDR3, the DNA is TGTGCCAGCAGCTTGATGGGACTAGCCTCAGATACGCAGTATTTT.

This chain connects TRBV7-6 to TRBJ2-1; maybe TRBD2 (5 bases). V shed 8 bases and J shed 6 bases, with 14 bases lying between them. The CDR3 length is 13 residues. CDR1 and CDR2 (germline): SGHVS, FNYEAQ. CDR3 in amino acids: CASGRIRGNEQFF. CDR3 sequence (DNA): TGTGCCAGCGGACGGATACGGGGCAATGAGCAGTTCTTC.

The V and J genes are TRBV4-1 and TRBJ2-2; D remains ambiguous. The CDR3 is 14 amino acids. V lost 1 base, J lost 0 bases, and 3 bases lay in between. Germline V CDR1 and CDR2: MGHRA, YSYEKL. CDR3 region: CASSQGPNTGELFF. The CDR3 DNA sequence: TGCGCCAGCAGCCAAGGGCCGAACACCGGGGAGCTGTTTTTT.

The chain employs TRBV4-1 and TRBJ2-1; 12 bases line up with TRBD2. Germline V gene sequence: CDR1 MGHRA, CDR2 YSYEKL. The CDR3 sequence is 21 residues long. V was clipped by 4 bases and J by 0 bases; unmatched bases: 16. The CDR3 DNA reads TGCGCCAGCAGCCCAATCGATGGGACTAGCGGGTCCCAGAGCTCCTACAATGAGCAGTTCTTC. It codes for CASSPIDGTSGSQSSYNEQFF.

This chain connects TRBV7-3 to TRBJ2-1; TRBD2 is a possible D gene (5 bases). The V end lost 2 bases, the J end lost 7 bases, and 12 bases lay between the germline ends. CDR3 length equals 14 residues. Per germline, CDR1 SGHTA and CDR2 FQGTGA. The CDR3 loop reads CASSLSRDSNEQFF. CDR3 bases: TGTGCCAGCAGCTTATCCCGGGATTCGAATGAGCAGTTCTTC.

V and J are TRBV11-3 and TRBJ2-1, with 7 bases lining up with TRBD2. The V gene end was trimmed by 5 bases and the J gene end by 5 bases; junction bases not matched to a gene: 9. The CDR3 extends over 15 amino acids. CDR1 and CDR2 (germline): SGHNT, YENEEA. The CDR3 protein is CASSALAGENNEQFF. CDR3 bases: TGTGCCAGCAGCGCTCTGGCGGGGGAGAACAATGAGCAGTTCTTC.

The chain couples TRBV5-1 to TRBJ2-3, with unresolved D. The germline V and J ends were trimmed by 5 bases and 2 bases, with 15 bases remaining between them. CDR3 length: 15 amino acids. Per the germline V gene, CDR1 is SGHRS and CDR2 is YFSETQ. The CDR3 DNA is TGCGCCAGCAGACTCCAGGCCATTCACACAGATACGCAGTATTTT. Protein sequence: CASRLQAIHTDTQYF. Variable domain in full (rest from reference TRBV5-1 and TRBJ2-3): KAGVTQTPRYLIKTRGQQVTLSCSPISGHRSVSWYQQTPGQGLQFLFEYFSETQRNKGNFPGRFSGRQFSNSRSEMNVSTLELGDSALYLCASRLQAIHTDTQYFGPGTRLTVL.

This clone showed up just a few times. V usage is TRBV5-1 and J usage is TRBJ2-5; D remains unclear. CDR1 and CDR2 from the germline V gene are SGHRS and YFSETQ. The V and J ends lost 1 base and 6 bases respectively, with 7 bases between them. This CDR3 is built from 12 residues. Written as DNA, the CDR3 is TGCGCCAGCAGCTTGTCGCAACAGACCCAGTACTTC. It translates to CASSLSQQTQYF.

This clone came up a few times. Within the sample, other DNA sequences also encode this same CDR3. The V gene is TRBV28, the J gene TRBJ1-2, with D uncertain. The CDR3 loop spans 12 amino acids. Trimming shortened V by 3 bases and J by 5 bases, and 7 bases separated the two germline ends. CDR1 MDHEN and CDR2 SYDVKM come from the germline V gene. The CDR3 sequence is CASSFRQYGYTF. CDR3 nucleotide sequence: TGTGCCAGCAGTTTTCGCCAGTATGGCTACACCTTC.

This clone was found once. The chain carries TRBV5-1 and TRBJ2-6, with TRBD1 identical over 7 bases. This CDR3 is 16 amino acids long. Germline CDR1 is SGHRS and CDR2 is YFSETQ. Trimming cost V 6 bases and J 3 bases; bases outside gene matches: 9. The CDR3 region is CASTQGVRVGANVLTF. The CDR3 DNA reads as TGCGCCAGCACCCAGGGGGTTCGGGTTGGGGCCAACGTCCTGACTTTC.

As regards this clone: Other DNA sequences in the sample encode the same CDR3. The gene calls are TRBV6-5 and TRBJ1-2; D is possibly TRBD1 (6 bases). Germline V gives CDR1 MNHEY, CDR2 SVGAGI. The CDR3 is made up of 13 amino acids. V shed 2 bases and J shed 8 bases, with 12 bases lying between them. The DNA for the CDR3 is TGTGCCAGCAGTTACCGGGACACGGGAGGCTACACCTTC. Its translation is CASSYRDTGGYTF.

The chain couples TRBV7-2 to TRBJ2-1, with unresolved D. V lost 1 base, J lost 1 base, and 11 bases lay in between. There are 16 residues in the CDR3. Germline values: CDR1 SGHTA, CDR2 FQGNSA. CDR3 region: CASSLGSSGSYNEQFF. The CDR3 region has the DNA TGTGCCAGCAGCTTAGGCTCGTCGGGTTCCTACAATGAGCAGTTCTTC.

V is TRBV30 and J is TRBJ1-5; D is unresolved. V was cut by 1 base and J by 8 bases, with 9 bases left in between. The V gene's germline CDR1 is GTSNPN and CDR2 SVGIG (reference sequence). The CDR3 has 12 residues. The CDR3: CAWSAGPKPQHF. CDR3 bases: TGTGCCTGGAGTGCCGGACCGAAGCCCCAGCATTTT.

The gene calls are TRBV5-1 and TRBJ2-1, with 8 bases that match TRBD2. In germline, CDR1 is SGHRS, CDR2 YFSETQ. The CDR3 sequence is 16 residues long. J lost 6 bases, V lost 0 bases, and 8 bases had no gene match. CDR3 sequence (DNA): TGCGCCAGCAGCTTGGCGGTCAGCGGGAGCTTCAATGAGCAGTTCTTC. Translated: CASSLAVSGSFNEQFF.

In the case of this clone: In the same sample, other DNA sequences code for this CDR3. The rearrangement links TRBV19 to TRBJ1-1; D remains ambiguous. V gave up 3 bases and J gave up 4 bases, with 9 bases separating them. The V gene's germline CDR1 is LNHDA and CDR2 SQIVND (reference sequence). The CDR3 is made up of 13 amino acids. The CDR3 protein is CASSMARGTEAFF. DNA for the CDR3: TGTGCCAGTAGTATGGCCCGAGGCACTGAAGCTTTCTTT.

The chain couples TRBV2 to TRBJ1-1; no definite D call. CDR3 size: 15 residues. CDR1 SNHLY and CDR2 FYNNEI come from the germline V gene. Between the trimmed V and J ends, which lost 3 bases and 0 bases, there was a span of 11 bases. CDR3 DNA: TGTGCCAGCAGTGACCGGGGAGCCATGAACACTGAAGCTTTCTTT. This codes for CASSDRGAMNTEAFF. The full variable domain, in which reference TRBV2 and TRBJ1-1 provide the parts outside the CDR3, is EPEVTQTPSHQVTQMGQEVILRCVPISNHLYFYWYRQILGQKVEFLVSFYNNEISEKSEIFDDQFSVERPDGSNFTLKIRSTKLEDSAMYFCASSDRGAMNTEAFFGQGTRLTVV.

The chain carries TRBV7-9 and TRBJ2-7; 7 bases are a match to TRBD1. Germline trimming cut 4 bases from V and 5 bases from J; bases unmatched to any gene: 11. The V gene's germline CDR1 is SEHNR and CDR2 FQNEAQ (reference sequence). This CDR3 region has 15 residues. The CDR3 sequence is CASSSNRDRIHEQYF. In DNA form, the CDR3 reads TGTGCCAGCAGCTCTAACCGGGACAGAATCCACGAGCAGTACTTC.

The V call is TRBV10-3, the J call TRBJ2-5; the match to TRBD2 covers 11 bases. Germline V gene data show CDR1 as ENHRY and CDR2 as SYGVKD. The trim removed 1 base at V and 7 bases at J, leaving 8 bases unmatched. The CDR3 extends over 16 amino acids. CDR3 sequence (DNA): TGTGCCATCAGTGAGTTTGGGACTAGCGGTGTTGGGACCCAGTACTTC. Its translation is CAISEFGTSGVGTQYF.

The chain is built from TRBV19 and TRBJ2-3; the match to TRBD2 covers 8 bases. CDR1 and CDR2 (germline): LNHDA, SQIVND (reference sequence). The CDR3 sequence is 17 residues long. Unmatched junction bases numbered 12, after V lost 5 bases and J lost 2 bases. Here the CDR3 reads CASSGRSDSGITDTQYF. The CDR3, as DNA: TGTGCCAGTAGTGGTCGCTCGGATAGCGGGATCACAGATACGCAGTATTTT.

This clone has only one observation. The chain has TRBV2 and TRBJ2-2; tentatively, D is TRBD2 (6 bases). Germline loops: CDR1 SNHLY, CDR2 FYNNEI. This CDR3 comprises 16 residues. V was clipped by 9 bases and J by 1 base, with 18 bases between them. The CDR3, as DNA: TGTGCCAGTTGTAAAAGGGACTGGCTGAACACCGGGGAGCTGTTTTTT. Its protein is CASCKRDWLNTGELFF.

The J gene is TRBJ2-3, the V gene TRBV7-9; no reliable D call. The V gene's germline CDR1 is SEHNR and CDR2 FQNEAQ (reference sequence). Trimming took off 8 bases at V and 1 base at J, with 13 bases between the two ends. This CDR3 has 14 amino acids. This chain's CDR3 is CASGRAPRTDTQYF. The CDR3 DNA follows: TGTGCCAGCGGAAGGGCACCCCGCACAGATACGCAGTATTTT.

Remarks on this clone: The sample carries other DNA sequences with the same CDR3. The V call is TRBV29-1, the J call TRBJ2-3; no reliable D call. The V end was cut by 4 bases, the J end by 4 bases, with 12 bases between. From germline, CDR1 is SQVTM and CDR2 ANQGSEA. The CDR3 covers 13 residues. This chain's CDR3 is CSVGGRVSDTQYF. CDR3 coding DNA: TGCAGCGTTGGCGGTAGGGTATCAGATACGCAGTATTTT.

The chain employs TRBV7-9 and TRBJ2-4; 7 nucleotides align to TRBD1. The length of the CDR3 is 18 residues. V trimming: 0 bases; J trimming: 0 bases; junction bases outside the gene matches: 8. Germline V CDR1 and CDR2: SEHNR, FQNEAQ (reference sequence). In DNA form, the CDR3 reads TGTGCCAGCAGCTTAGCGAGGGACAGTTTGATAGCCAAAAACATTCAGTACTTC. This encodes CASSLARDSLIAKNIQYF. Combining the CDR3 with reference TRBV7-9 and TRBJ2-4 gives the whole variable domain DTGVSQNPRHKITKRGQNVTFRCDPISEHNRLYWYRQTLGQGPEFLTYFQNEAQLEKSRLLSDRFSAERPKGSFSTLEIQRTEQGDSAMYLCASSLARDSLIAKNIQYFGAGTRLSVL.

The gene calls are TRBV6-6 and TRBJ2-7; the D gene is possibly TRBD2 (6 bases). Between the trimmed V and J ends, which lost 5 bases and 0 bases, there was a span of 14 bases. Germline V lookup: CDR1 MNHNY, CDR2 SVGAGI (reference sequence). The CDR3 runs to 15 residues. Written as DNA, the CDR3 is TGTGCCAGCAGTCCCCAGGGAGGACACTCCTACGAGCAGTACTTC. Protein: CASSPQGGHSYEQYF.

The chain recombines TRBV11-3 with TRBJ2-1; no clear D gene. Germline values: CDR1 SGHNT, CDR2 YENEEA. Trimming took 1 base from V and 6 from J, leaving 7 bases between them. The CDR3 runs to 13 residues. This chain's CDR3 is CASSLGLFNEQFF. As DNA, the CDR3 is TGTGCCAGCAGCTTAGGACTGTTCAATGAGCAGTTCTTC.

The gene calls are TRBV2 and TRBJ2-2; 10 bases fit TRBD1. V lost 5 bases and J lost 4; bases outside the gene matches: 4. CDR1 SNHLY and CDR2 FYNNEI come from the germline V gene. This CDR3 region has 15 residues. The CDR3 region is CASSLGDRGTGELFF. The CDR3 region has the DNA TGTGCCAGCAGTCTGGGGGACAGGGGCACCGGGGAGCTGTTTTTT.

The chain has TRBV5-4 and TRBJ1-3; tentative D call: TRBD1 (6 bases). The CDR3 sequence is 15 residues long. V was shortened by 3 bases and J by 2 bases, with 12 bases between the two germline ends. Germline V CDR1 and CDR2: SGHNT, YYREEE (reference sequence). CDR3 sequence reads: CASSWDWGPGNTIYF. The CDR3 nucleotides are TGTGCCAGCAGCTGGGATTGGGGGCCTGGAAACACCATATATTTT.

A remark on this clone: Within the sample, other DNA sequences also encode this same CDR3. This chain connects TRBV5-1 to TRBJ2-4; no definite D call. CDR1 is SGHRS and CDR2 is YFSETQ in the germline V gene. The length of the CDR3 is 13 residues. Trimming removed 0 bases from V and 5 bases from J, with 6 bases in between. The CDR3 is CASSLGTENIQYF. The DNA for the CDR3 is TGCGCCAGCAGCTTGGGGACGGAAAACATTCAGTACTTC.

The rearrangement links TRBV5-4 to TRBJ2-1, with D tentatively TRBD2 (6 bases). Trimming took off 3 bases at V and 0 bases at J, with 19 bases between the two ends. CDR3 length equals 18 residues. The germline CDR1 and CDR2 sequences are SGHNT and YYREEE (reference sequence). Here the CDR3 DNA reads TGTGCCAGCAGCTCTTCACTTCTAGCGCCGAGCTCCTACAATGAGCAGTTCTTC. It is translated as CASSSSLLAPSSYNEQFF.

The CDR3 bases are TGTGCCAGCAGCCTACCCGGGACAGGGAGGACTGAAGCTTTCTTT. Translation: CASSLPGTGRTEAFF. The V call is TRBV7-8, the J call TRBJ1-1, with 9 bases that match TRBD1. Germline V gene lookup returns CDR1 SGHVS and CDR2 FQNEAQ. Trimming cost V 5 bases and J 5 bases; bases outside gene matches: 9. The length of the CDR3 is 15 residues.